This record covers a single T cell receptor (beta chain). Its antigen is still unknown. The data originate from a study of siplizumab effects on memory and regulatory T cells. Study-level points and caveats: Greater diversity than memory cells seemed evident in naive T cells, which also appeared to be major alloresponse contributors.

Profiled with immunoSEQ multiplex PCR; TCRdb holds only in-frame clones, not every one. The data contain more than 90,000 clones, 85% to 95% of them singletons. What was sequenced was non-Treg CD4+ T cells sorted from blood. This TCR came from a human donor in good health.

For the CDR3, the DNA is TGTGCCAGCAGCCTCCTCCCGACTAGCGGGTTCGTAGATACGCAGTATTTT. Its protein product is CASSLLPTSGFVDTQYF. This chain joins TRBV9 and TRBJ2-3, with TRBD2 identical over 10 bases. J gave up 5 bases and V 4 bases, and 13 bases lay outside the gene matches. In germline, CDR1 is SGDLS, CDR2 YYNGEE. The CDR3 extends over 17 amino acids.